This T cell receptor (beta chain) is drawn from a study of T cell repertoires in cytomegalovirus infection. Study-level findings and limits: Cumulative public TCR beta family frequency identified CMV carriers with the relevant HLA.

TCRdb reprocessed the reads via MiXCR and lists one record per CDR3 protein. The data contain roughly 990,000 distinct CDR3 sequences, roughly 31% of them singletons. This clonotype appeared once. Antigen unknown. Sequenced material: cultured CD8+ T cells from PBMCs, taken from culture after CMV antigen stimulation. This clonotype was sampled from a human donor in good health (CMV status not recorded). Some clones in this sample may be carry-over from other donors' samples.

In DNA, the CDR3 is TGCAGTGCTAACAGGGGAAGGAGCTACGAGCAGTACTTC. Translation: CSANRGRSYEQYF. V gene TRBV20-1 combines with J gene TRBJ2-7; 7 nucleotides line up with TRBD1. From germline, CDR1 is DFQATT and CDR2 SNEGSKA (reference sequence). The CDR3 runs 13 residues. V lost 4 bases to trimming and J lost 3 bases; unmatched junction nucleotides: 6.